The 4 T cell receptor beta chains listed next were all sequenced from one sample in a study of early T cells in non-severe SARS-CoV-2 infection. MiXCR was run by TCRdb on the 5' RACE reads, yielding one entry per CDR3 protein. In the table there are some 57,000 distinct CDR3 sequences, over 9.5% of which are singletons. Sequenced input: whole blood. The receptors were gathered from an adult who was a healthcare worker with PCR-confirmed SARS-CoV-2 infection or an uninfected control (not recorded which).

This clonotype has ten or more counts. CDR3 residues: CAISESGYEQYF. In DNA, the CDR3 is TGTGCCATCAGTGAGTCGGGCTACGAGCAGTACTTC. This rearrangement joins TRBV10-3 to TRBJ2-7; D not resolved. The germline V and J ends were trimmed by 0 bases and 3 bases, with 3 bases remaining between them. This CDR3 comprises 12 residues. Looked up from germline, CDR1 is ENHRY and CDR2 is SYGVKD.

This clonotype has ten or more counts. This chain joins TRBV6-2 or TRBV6-3 and TRBJ2-1; 8 nucleotides match TRBD2. With 7 bases clipped from V and 0 bases from J, the junction kept 5 bases outside the gene matches. This CDR3 contains 15 residues. The germline gives CDR1 MNHEY, CDR2 SVGEGT. The CDR3: CASIKSGSSYNEQFF. As DNA, the CDR3 is TGTGCCAGCATTAAAAGCGGGAGCTCCTACAATGAGCAGTTCTTC.

CDR3 sequence reads: CASSLARTGITEAFF. The CDR3 DNA reads as TGTGCCAGCAGCTTAGCACGGACAGGGATCACTGAAGCTTTCTTT. This chain links TRBV7-8 with TRBJ1-1; 8 positions agree with TRBD1. The V gene end was trimmed by 0 bases and the J gene end by 4 bases; junction bases not matched to a gene: 4. CDR3 length: 15 amino acids. From germline, CDR1 is SGHVS and CDR2 FQNEAQ.

This clonotype appeared many times. The chain links TRBV29-1 to TRBJ2-3; D may correspond to TRBD1 or TRBD2 (5 bases each). Germline CDR1 SQVTM, CDR2 ANQGSEA. The CDR3 is made up of 15 amino acids. Trimming removed 1 base at V and 9 bases at J, with 20 bases between. As DNA, the CDR3 is TGCAGCGTTGAAGGTGCGAGGGGTGGCCAAGGGACGCAGTATTTT. This sequence encodes CSVEGARGGQGTQYF.